This record covers a single T cell receptor (beta chain). Its antigen is currently unknown. The data were taken from a study of T cell responses to AZD1222 COVID-19 vaccine. Germline CDR1 LGHNT, CDR2 FRNRAP. V shed 1 base and J shed 1 base, with 14 bases lying between them. CDR3 length: 17 residues. Overall study results and limits: There were mostly white British donors and more females than males, and clonal diversity was possibly underestimated.

Profiled with immunoSEQ multiplex PCR; TCRdb holds only in-frame clones, not every one. The sample lists approximately 88,000 clones; roughly 91% were seen once. Sequences were derived from peripheral blood, sampled 28 days after the second AZD1222 dose. This TCR derives from an adult who received the AZD1222 COVID-19 vaccine. The chain is built from TRBV12-5 and TRBJ1-5, with D possibly being TRBD1 (6 bases). CDR3 sequence (DNA): TGTGCTAGTGGTTTGGGGCCGGGGGCAGGGAGCAATCAGCCCCAGCATTTT. Amino acids: CASGLGPGAGSNQPQHF.